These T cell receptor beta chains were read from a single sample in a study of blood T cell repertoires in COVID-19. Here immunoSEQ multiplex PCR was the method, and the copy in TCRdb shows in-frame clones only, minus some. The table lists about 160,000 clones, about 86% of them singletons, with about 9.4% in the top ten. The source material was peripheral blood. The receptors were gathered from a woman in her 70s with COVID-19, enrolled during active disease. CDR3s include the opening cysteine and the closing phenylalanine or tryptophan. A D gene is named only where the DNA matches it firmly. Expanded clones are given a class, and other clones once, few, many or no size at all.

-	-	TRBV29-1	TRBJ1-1	TGCAGCGGAGGAGATCGCGGCACTGAAGCTTTCTTT	CSGGDRGTEAFF
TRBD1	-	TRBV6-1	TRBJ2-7	TGTGCCAGCAGTGGGAAATCCGGGACAGGGGGCGGGGGCGAGCAGTACTTC	CASSGKSGTGGGGEQYF
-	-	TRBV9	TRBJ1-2	TGTGCCAGCAGCGTAGCTCAGGGCCCCGGCTCCGGCTACACCTTC	CASSVAQGPGSGYTF
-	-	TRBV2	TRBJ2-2	TGTGCCAGCAGTGTTTTGAAGGGGATAGGCTCCGGGGAGCTGTTTTTT	CASSVLKGIGSGELFF
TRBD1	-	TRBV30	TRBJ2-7	TGTGCCTGGGCATCAGGGGGTTCAGCCCCCTACGAGCAGTACTTC	CAWASGGSAPYEQYF
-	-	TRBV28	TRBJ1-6	TGTGCCAGCAGTTTCGGTAATTCACCCCTCCACTTT	CASSFGNSPLHF
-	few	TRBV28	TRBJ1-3	TGTGCCAGCAGCCCGGGTCGAGGAAACACCATATATTTT	CASSPGRGNTIYF
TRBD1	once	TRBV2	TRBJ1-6	TGTGCCACCCAGGGGGCGTCCTATAATTCACCCCTCCACTTT	CATQGASYNSPLHF
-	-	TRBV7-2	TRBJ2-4	TGTGCCAGCAGCTTAAATCTAAACATTCAGTACTTC	CASSLNLNIQYF
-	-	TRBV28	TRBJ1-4	TGTGCCAGCAGCCTAATGTCGGGGGGAAATGAAAAACTGTTTTTT	CASSLMSGGNEKLFF